This TCR beta chain was documented in a study of shared T cell receptors in the human thymus. Sequencing was performed with immunoSEQ multiplex PCR; in TCRdb, only in-frame clones are kept and a portion is missing. The sample consists of about 660,000 clones, approximately 87% of them appearing once. Germline values: CDR1 ENHRY, CDR2 SYGVKD. Trimming cost V 6 bases and J 1 base; bases outside gene matches: 13. The CDR3 runs to 18 residues. In addition, the sample was reused for a study of human thymus T cells. That work states: Resections from corrective heart surgery supplied the thymus tissue. Gene usage for V and J segments appeared biased in thymic and blood repertoires.

The material sequenced was thymocytes. The sequence was collected from a boy younger than two with a congenital heart defect. The chain couples TRBV10-3 to TRBJ1-1; 11 bases are a match to TRBD1. CDR3 amino acids: CAISEPPGQGAPNTEAFF. As DNA, the CDR3 is TGTGCCATCAGCGAACCACCTGGACAGGGGGCGCCGAACACTGAAGCTTTCTTT.